The entry below gives a single TCR beta chain sequence along with its context. What it binds is unknown. This sample was taken from a study of OX40 agonist ivuxolimab in advanced cancers. Turning to the study itself: The mean age was approximately 60 years, ranging from 23 to 79, with 65% to 90% of participants male. The study's findings and limits: Expanded clones tended on average to be more numerous among CD8+ T cells than CD4+.

The CDR3 extends over 13 amino acids. Per germline, CDR1 SGHDN and CDR2 FVKESK. Trimming took 0 bases from V and 9 from J, leaving 11 bases between them. The method was immunoSEQ multiplex PCR; TCRdb's version includes in-frame clones alone and lacks a portion of them. This repertoire shows 45,000 to 75,000 clones, about 79% found once; its top ten account for more than 1.1%. The J gene is TRBJ2-5, the V gene TRBV14, with D uncertain. The TCR sequence derives from an adult with an advanced solid tumor such as melanoma, head and neck, liver or kidney cancer. This sample comprised CD4+ or CD8+ T cells sorted from blood, obtained in a trial of the OX40 agonist ivuxolimab. In DNA form, the CDR3 reads TGTGCCAGCAGCCAAGATGGGCCCTACTCCCAGTACTTC. Translating gives CASSQDGPYSQYF.